A single sample is the source of the 11 T cell receptor beta chains below, sequenced in a study of regulatory and conventional T cells in RAG deficiency. The sorted regulatory T cells were CD4+, CD25-high and CD127-low, with genomic DNA sequenced. TCRdb's table, derived via immunoSEQ multiplex PCR, lists solely in-frame clones and lacks some. The sample contains some 19,000 clones, roughly 90% of which appear only once. This same sample was also part of a study on regulatory T cells. That source adds: Primers: 52 TRBV forward and 13 TRBJ reverse.

The sequenced sample consisted of Tregs sorted from blood. These receptors came from a human donor in good health.

By frequency in the sample, this clone is medium-sized. This rearrangement joins TRBV7-9 to TRBJ1-1; 8 nucleotides align to TRBD1. With 6 bases clipped from V and 0 bases from J, the junction kept 15 bases outside the gene matches. CDR1 is SEHNR and CDR2 is FQNEAQ in the germline V gene (reference sequence). The CDR3 has 18 residues. The CDR3 DNA reads TGTGCCAGCAGACGGGAGCTCGGGACAGGCTTTATGAACACTGAAGCTTTCTTT. Translated, it gives CASRRELGTGFMNTEAFF.

The genes are TRBV6-5 and TRBJ2-3; D gene uncertain. The CDR3 loop spans 14 amino acids. Trimming removed 5 bases from V and 6 bases from J, with 15 bases in between. The germline V gene encodes CDR1 MNHEY and CDR2 SVGAGI. CDR3 in amino acids: CASSRTPLADTQYF. CDR3 nucleotides: TGTGCCAGCAGTAGAACTCCACTCGCCGATACGCAGTATTTT.

J is TRBJ2-2 and V is TRBV7-2; TRBD2 aligns across 7 bases. This CDR3 region has 17 residues. CDR1 SGHTA and CDR2 FQGNSA come from the germline V gene. The V gene end was trimmed by 5 bases and the J gene end by 2 bases; junction bases not matched to a gene: 11. The CDR3 loop reads CASSTPLGRPNTGELFF. Written as DNA, the CDR3 is TGTGCCAGCAGCACCCCCCTCGGGAGGCCTAACACCGGGGAGCTGTTTTTT.

V is TRBV5-1 and J is TRBJ1-2; 7 bases match TRBD1. After removal of 4 bases from V and 4 bases from J, the junction contained 13 bases not matched to a gene. In germline, CDR1 is SGHRS, CDR2 YFSETQ. The CDR3 runs to 16 residues. This chain's CDR3 is CASSKGQRAPGYGYTF. The CDR3 bases are TGCGCCAGCAGCAAGGGACAGAGGGCGCCTGGCTATGGCTACACCTTC.

The rearrangement links TRBV7-6 to TRBJ2-2; D might be TRBD2 (7 bases). Germline CDR1 and CDR2: SGHVS and FNYEAQ. V lost 5 bases and J lost 4, with 14 bases in between. The CDR3 has 15 amino acids. This CDR3 reads CASSVRGGATGELFF. CDR3 DNA sequence: TGTGCCAGCAGCGTGCGAGGGGGGGCCACCGGGGAGCTGTTTTTT. The whole variable domain, remainder taken from reference TRBV7-6 and TRBJ2-2, is GAGVSQSPRYKVTKRGQDVALRCDPISGHVSLYWYRQALGQGPEFLTYFNYEAQQDKSGLPNDRFSAERPEGSISTLTIQRTEQRDSAMYRCASSVRGGATGELFFGEGSRLTVL.

This chain connects TRBV30 to TRBJ1-5; D possibly corresponds to TRBD1 (6 bases). The CDR3 runs 16 residues. V lost 2 bases to trimming and J lost 1 base, with 15 bases between them. Germline assignment: CDR1 GTSNPN and CDR2 SVGIG (reference sequence). The chain's CDR3 is CAWSLSTGRSNQPQHF. The CDR3 DNA is TGTGCCTGGAGTCTATCGACAGGCCGGAGCAATCAGCCCCAGCATTTT. Full variable domain (missing parts from reference TRBV30 and TRBJ1-5): SQTIHQWPATLVQPVGSPLSLECTVEGTSNPNLYWYRQAAGRGLQLLFYSVGIGQISSEVPQNLSASRPQDRQFILSSKKLLLSDSGFYLCAWSLSTGRSNQPQHFGDGTRLSIL.

The rearrangement joins TRBV7-8 to TRBJ1-2; TRBD1 aligns across 8 bases. Unmatched junction bases numbered 15, after V lost 5 bases and J lost 10 bases. This CDR3 has 15 amino acids. The germline V gene has CDR1 SGHVS and CDR2 FQNEAQ. CDR3 sequence (DNA): TGTGCCAGCAGCCTTAGACAGGGGACCCCAATCTTCTACACCTTC. This encodes CASSLRQGTPIFYTF. The variable domain in full, with the rest retrieved from reference TRBV7-8 and TRBJ1-2, is GAGVSQSPRYKVAKRGQDVALRCDPISGHVSLFWYQQALGQGPEFLTYFQNEAQLDKSGLPSDRFFAERPEGSVSTLKIQRTQQEDSAVYLCASSLRQGTPIFYTFGSGTRLTVV.

V and J are TRBV5-1 and TRBJ2-7, with D possibly being TRBD1 or TRBD2 (5 bases each). The germline CDR1 and CDR2 sequences are SGHRS and YFSETQ. The ends were cut back, 4 bases at V and 0 bases at J, with 11 bases in the middle. This CDR3 has 14 residues. Written as DNA, the CDR3 is TGCGCCAGCAGCGAGGGGCCAACCTCCTACGAGCAGTACTTC. Translation: CASSEGPTSYEQYF.

This chain joins TRBV10-3 and TRBJ1-4; TRBD1 aligns across 8 bases. V was clipped by 2 bases and J by 7 bases; unmatched bases: 9. The CDR3 is made up of 16 amino acids. Germline-derived CDR1 and CDR2 are ENHRY and SYGVKD. DNA of the CDR3: TGTGCCATCAGTGAGGCAGGGGGCCGCGGCAGTGAAAAACTGTTTTTT. It translates to CAISEAGGRGSEKLFF.

The chain combines TRBV6-1 with TRBJ2-1; no firm D call. The length of the CDR3 is 16 residues. Trimming took off 0 bases at V and 2 bases at J, with 11 bases between the two ends. The V gene's germline CDR1 is MNHNS and CDR2 SASEGT. The CDR3 DNA reads TGTGCCAGCAGTGAAGCGCCGTTCTCCACCTACAATGAGCAGTTCTTC. Translated, it gives CASSEAPFSTYNEQFF.

This CDR3 reads CASGASNTEAFF. The CDR3 DNA is TGTGCTAGTGGTGCGAGTAACACTGAAGCTTTCTTT. This rearrangement joins TRBV12-5 to TRBJ1-1; the D is unclear. Germline CDR1 and CDR2: LGHNT and FRNRAP. V was shortened by 5 bases and J by 2 bases, with 6 bases between the two germline ends. The CDR3 runs 12 residues.